The text below deals with one T cell receptor (beta chain). V dropped 0 bases and J dropped 0; count of bases not matched to a gene: 4. Germline loops: CDR1 SGDLS, CDR2 YYNGEE. The CDR3 length is 16 residues. The data derive from a study of cytomegalovirus exposure and HLA in healthy donors. The PCR used 60 Vbeta and 13 Jbeta primers. Using immunoSEQ multiplex PCR, the repertoire was profiled, and TCRdb retains in-frame clones only, with some absent. Its table lists approximately 190,000 clones. The V and J genes are TRBV9 and TRBJ1-2, with 8 positions matching TRBD1. Sequenced input: PBMCs. The sequence came from a boy aged 5-17 years in good health and CMV-seronegative. The CDR3 region is CASSVEKTGANYGYTF. In DNA form, the CDR3 reads TGTGCCAGCAGCGTAGAAAAGACAGGGGCTAACTATGGCTACACCTTC.